These 12 T cell receptor beta chains originate from one sample sequenced in a study of T cell repertoires in cytomegalovirus infection. In TCRdb, the reads were re-called with MiXCR into one record per CDR3 protein. The data hold hundreds of thousands of distinct CDR3 sequences, with 30% to 40% observed a single time. Their cognate antigens are unknown. The sample consisted of cultured CD8+ T cells from PBMCs, taken from culture after CMV antigen stimulation. These receptors were taken from a human donor in good health (CMV status not recorded). Some clones in this sample may be carry-over from other donors' samples.

This clonotype was seen a few times. This chain links TRBV19 with TRBJ1-1; D perhaps matches TRBD1 (5 bases). The germline CDR1 and CDR2 sequences are LNHDA and SQIVND (reference sequence). V was clipped by 6 bases and J by 4 bases, with 18 bases between them. CDR3 size: 15 residues. The CDR3 nucleotides read TGTGCCAGTAGGCTGACAGCGCTCGGGACCACTGAAGCTTTCTTT. This codes for CASRLTALGTTEAFF.

The chain uses TRBV15 and TRBJ1-2; 7 bases agree with TRBD1. The germline V gene has CDR1 LNHNV and CDR2 YYDKDF (reference sequence). J was trimmed by 8 bases and V by 8 bases; bases with no gene match: 17. This CDR3 is 15 amino acids long. The chain's CDR3 is CATFGTAPYGFGYTF. The CDR3 DNA sequence: TGTGCCACCTTCGGGACAGCCCCATACGGATTCGGCTACACCTTC.

This clonotype has at least ten counts. V is TRBV7-6 and J is TRBJ2-3, with a tentative D call TRBD2 (6 bases). The V end lost 1 base, the J end lost 0 bases, and 14 bases lay between the germline ends. The CDR3 extends over 17 amino acids. CDR1 is SGHVS, CDR2 FNYEAQ, per germline. Here the CDR3 DNA reads TGTGCCAGCAGCTTAGGTCCCCGGCGGGGAAGCACAGATACGCAGTATTTT. Translated, it gives CASSLGPRRGSTDTQYF.

CDR3: CSASRPGTGKETQYF. The CDR3 coding sequence is TGCAGTGCTAGCAGACCCGGGACAGGGAAGGAGACCCAGTACTTC. This rearrangement joins TRBV20-1 to TRBJ2-5, with 9 bases identical to TRBD1. Trimming removed 3 bases from V and 5 bases from J; junction bases left unmatched: 10. Germline CDR1 is DFQATT and CDR2 is SNEGSKA (reference sequence). The CDR3 contains 15 residues.

The V call is TRBV7-9, the J call TRBJ1-2, with D maybe TRBD1 (6 bases). CDR1 SEHNR and CDR2 FQNEAQ come from the germline V gene (reference sequence). V lost 3 bases to trimming and J lost 5 bases, with 16 bases between them. The CDR3 runs to 15 residues. The CDR3 here is CASSFREGGMYGYTF. Written as DNA, the CDR3 is TGTGCCAGCAGCTTTCGTGAGGGGGGCATGTATGGCTACACCTTC. Full variable domain (remainder filled in from reference TRBV7-9 and TRBJ1-2): DTGVSQNPRHKITKRGQNVTFRCDPISEHNRLYWYRQTLGQGPEFLTYFQNEAQLEKSRLLSDRFSAERPKGSFSTLEIQRTEQGDSAMYLCASSFREGGMYGYTFGSGTRLTVV.

In its sample, this clonotype was seen many times. The rearrangement joins TRBV6-5 to TRBJ2-1; D is unresolved. Germline V lookup: CDR1 MNHEY, CDR2 SVGAGI. V lost 2 bases to trimming and J lost 9 bases, with 8 bases between them. CDR3 size: 12 residues. CDR3 sequence: CASSYLGLEQFF. The DNA of the CDR3 is TGTGCCAGCAGTTACCTCGGGCTTGAGCAGTTCTTC.

The chain combines TRBV4-1 with TRBJ1-6, with unresolved D. Trimming removed 1 base at V and 7 bases at J, with 8 bases between. The CDR3 length is 14 residues. CDR1 MGHRA and CDR2 YSYEKL come from the germline V gene. The CDR3 nucleotides are TGCGCCAGCAGCCAAGTCGACAAGAATTCACCCCTCCACTTT. Translation: CASSQVDKNSPLHF.

This clonotype has a handful of counts. V is TRBV7-8 and J is TRBJ2-3; D is perhaps TRBD1 or TRBD2 (6 bases each). V lost 3 bases, J lost 0 bases, and 19 bases lay in between. This CDR3 is built from 18 residues. Germline loops: CDR1 SGHVS, CDR2 FQNEAQ. As DNA, the CDR3 is TGTGCCAGCAGCTTCCCCACAGAGGGGGGCTTTAGCACAGATACGCAGTATTTT. As protein: CASSFPTEGGFSTDTQYF.

This chain connects TRBV7-3 to TRBJ2-2, with D tentatively TRBD2 (5 bases). This CDR3 contains 15 residues. V gave up 5 bases and J gave up 6 bases, with 16 bases separating them. The germline CDR1 and CDR2 sequences are SGHTA and FQGTGA. In DNA form, the CDR3 reads TGTGCCAGCAGCCCCGTCGTTAGCGTCTCCGGGGAGCTGTTTTTT. Translation: CASSPVVSVSGELFF.

The DNA for the CDR3 is TGCGCCAGCAGCCAAGAGATGCGGACAGGGGGGTTCAATGAGCAGTTCTTC. It encodes CASSQEMRTGGFNEQFF. This chain links TRBV4-1 with TRBJ2-1, with 10 bases identical to TRBD1. The CDR3 totals 17 residues. Germline V gives CDR1 MGHRA, CDR2 YSYEKL. V trimming: 0 bases; J trimming: 6 bases; junction bases outside the gene matches: 8.

This clonotype was seen ten or more times. CDR3 amino acids: CASSLEVDRVGSYNSPLHF. The CDR3 bases are TGTGCCAGCAGCTTAGAGGTGGACAGGGTTGGGTCCTATAATTCACCCCTCCACTTT. The chain carries TRBV7-2 and TRBJ1-6, with 8 bases identical to TRBD1. The CDR3 sequence is 19 residues long. Germline-derived CDR1 and CDR2 are SGHTA and FQGNSA. Germline trimming cut 1 base from V and 1 base from J; bases unmatched to any gene: 9.

The rearrangement uses TRBV11-1 and TRBJ2-1; 8 bases fit TRBD2. With V trimmed by 2 bases and J by 4 bases, 7 bases remained unmatched. The CDR3 consists of 16 residues. CDR1 and CDR2 (germline): SGHAT, FQDESV (reference sequence). This CDR3 is CASSLLPSGLYNEQFF. CDR3 nucleotide sequence: TGTGCCAGCAGCTTATTGCCTAGCGGGTTATACAATGAGCAGTTCTTC.